The 29 T cell receptor beta chains in this list originate from one sample, sequenced in a study of human T cells and chemical hapten exposure. Time point reported: pre-sensitization, week 0. Specified treatment: therapeutic diphenylcyclopropenone sensitization with weekly scalp DPC. TCRdb processed the RACE reads anew with MiXCR; each CDR3 protein has one entry. The repertoire has about 260,000 distinct CDR3 sequences, 7.5% to 9% of them found once; the top ten carry 2.3%. The source was whole blood, collected in connection with sensitization to the hapten diphenylcyclopropenone (DPC). Receptor source: a woman in her thirties or forties with alopecia areata. Some clones in this sample may be carry-over from other donors' samples.

In its sample, this clonotype was seen many times. CDR3 sequence: CASSADGFLPQHF. CDR3 DNA sequence: TGTGCCAGCAGTGCCGACGGCTTCCTACCCCAGCATTTT. This chain uses TRBV6-4 with TRBJ1-5; no clear D. Trimming removed 4 bases from V and 10 bases from J, with 14 bases in between. Germline V gene sequence: CDR1 MRHNA, CDR2 SNTAGT. This CDR3 comprises 13 residues.

J is TRBJ2-7 and V is TRBV12-3 or TRBV12-4; 8 nucleotides match TRBD1. The CDR3 sequence is 15 residues long. The V segment lost 3 bases and the J segment 5 bases; nucleotides outside the gene matches: 9. CDR3 bases: TGTGCCAGCAGTTTCCCCTCAGGGGGCCGAGACGAGCAGTACTTC. Residues: CASSFPSGGRDEQYF.

Concerning this clonotype itself: One junction end disagrees with the germline gene, perhaps due to a read error. The V and J genes are TRBV9 and TRBJ1-1; tentatively, D is TRBD1 (6 bases). The CDR3 has 13 amino acids. The germline gives CDR1 SGDLS, CDR2 YYNGEE. This CDR3 reads CARSVVNRDEAFF. CDR3 nucleotides: TGTGCCAGGAGCGTGGTTAACAGGGATGAAGCTTTCTTT.

This clonotype was counted only a few times. The chain combines TRBV28 with TRBJ2-5; 14 nucleotides line up with TRBD2. V lost 8 bases and J lost 4; bases outside the gene matches: 9. The germline gives CDR1 MDHEN, CDR2 SYDVKM. CDR3 length: 16 amino acids. CDR3: CASRRLAGGPGETQYF. The CDR3 coding sequence is TGTGCCAGCCGACGACTAGCGGGAGGGCCTGGAGAGACCCAGTACTTC.

This clonotype was observed many times. The chain combines TRBV2 with TRBJ2-3, with 7 bases matching TRBD2. V shed 6 bases and J 0 bases; nucleotides not matched to a gene: 12. The CDR3 runs 17 residues. The germline V gene has CDR1 SNHLY and CDR2 FYNNEI. The CDR3 reads CASRSPSGGESTDTQYF. CDR3 coding DNA: TGTGCCAGCAGGTCCCCTAGCGGTGGGGAGAGCACAGATACGCAGTATTTT.

V and J are TRBV6-6 and TRBJ2-1, with 8 bases fitting TRBD1. J was trimmed by 9 bases and V by 6 bases; bases with no gene match: 10. Germline-derived CDR1 and CDR2 are MNHNY and SVGAGI (reference sequence). This CDR3 contains 14 residues. CDR3 DNA sequence: TGTGCCAGCAGGGTCACGACAGGGGCGGGTGAGCAGTTCTTC. Amino acid sequence: CASRVTTGAGEQFF.

The chain's CDR3 is CSVKKLNEKLFF. The CDR3 DNA follows: TGCAGCGTAAAGAAGCTTAATGAAAAACTGTTTTTT. V gene TRBV29-1 combines with J gene TRBJ1-4, with D unclear. There are 12 residues in the CDR3. Germline V CDR1 and CDR2: SQVTM, ANQGSEA. V was pared by 6 bases and J by 4 bases, with 9 bases between.

This clonotype has a handful of counts. V gene TRBV12-3 or TRBV12-4 combines with J gene TRBJ2-5; maybe TRBD2 (6 bases). Trimming shortened V by 8 bases and J by 3 bases, and 19 bases separated the two germline ends. This CDR3 comprises 15 residues. The CDR3 DNA sequence: TGTGCCAGCTCTCGGCGGGGTGGGGCAGAAGAGACCCAGTACTTC. It yields the protein CASSRRGGAEETQYF.

The chain carries TRBV6-4 and TRBJ2-1, with no clear D. In germline, CDR1 is MRHNA, CDR2 SNTAGT. V lost 2 bases to trimming and J lost 1 base, with 6 bases between them. The CDR3 is 14 amino acids. CDR3 nucleotide sequence: TGTGCCAGCAGTGACGACGGTTCCTACAATGAGCAGTTCTTC. This encodes CASSDDGSYNEQFF.

This clonotype appeared a few times. The chain carries TRBV7-9 and TRBJ2-3, with 7 bases identical to TRBD2. Germline values: CDR1 SEHNR, CDR2 FQNEAQ (reference sequence). The V and J ends lost 4 bases and 0 bases, in that order; junction bases with no gene match: 7. The CDR3 covers 16 residues. Here the CDR3 reads CASSWEGIGSTDTQYF. CDR3 bases: TGTGCCAGCAGCTGGGAGGGAATAGGAAGCACAGATACGCAGTATTTT.

This clonotype appeared many times. The chain employs TRBV6-2 or TRBV6-3 and TRBJ2-5, with TRBD2 matching 7 bases. Germline V lookup: CDR1 MNHEY, CDR2 SVGEGT. This CDR3 has 15 residues. Trimming cost V 6 bases and J 1 base; bases outside gene matches: 8. The CDR3 DNA sequence: TGTGCCAGCAGGGAAAAGCGGGGTTTCCAAGAGACCCAGTACTTC. It is translated as CASREKRGFQETQYF.

This clonotype was seen more than once but under ten times. This chain links TRBV6-2 or TRBV6-3 with TRBJ2-1; the match to TRBD1 covers 12 bases. Germline V lookup: CDR1 MNHEY, CDR2 SVGEGT. V shed 5 bases, J shed 8 bases, and the junction held 13 bases outside the gene matches. CDR3 length: 17 residues. Written as DNA, the CDR3 is TGTGCCAGCAGTCCAATCCCCGGGACAGGGGGCATCGATGAGCAGTTCTTC. The encoded protein is CASSPIPGTGGIDEQFF.

This rearrangement joins TRBV12-3 or TRBV12-4 to TRBJ2-2; no reliable D call. The V end lost 3 bases, the J end lost 0 bases, and 8 bases lay between the germline ends. The length of the CDR3 is 15 residues. The CDR3 nucleotides read TGTGCCAGCAGTTTCACCCCAACGAACACCGGGGAGCTGTTTTTT. Its protein product is CASSFTPTNTGELFF.

This chain uses TRBV5-5 with TRBJ1-1; D possibly corresponds to TRBD1 (5 bases). Per the germline V gene, CDR1 is SGHKS and CDR2 is YYEKEE (reference sequence). The CDR3 spans 16 residues. V lost 4 bases and J lost 1, with 17 bases in between. The CDR3 loop reads CASSPGTAPRNTEAFF. The DNA of the CDR3 is TGTGCCAGCAGCCCAGGGACGGCGCCCAGGAACACTGAAGCTTTCTTT. Based on the CDR3 plus reference TRBV5-5 and TRBJ1-1, the full variable domain is DAGVTQSPTHLIKTRGQQVTLRCSPISGHKSVSWYQQVLGQGPQFIFQYYEKEERGRGNFPDRFSARQFPNYSSELNVNALLLGDSALYLCASSPGTAPRNTEAFFGQGTRLTVV.

In its sample, this clonotype was seen a few times. The rearrangement links TRBV29-1 to TRBJ2-3, with TRBD2 identical over 8 bases. After removal of 8 bases from V and 5 bases from J, the junction contained 12 bases not matched to a gene. This CDR3 spans 14 amino acids. Per germline, CDR1 SQVTM and CDR2 ANQGSEA. The CDR3 protein is CSLTPGLGVDTQYF. The CDR3 bases are TGCAGCCTCACCCCGGGACTAGGGGTAGATACGCAGTATTTT.

This clonotype was seen a few times. This chain connects TRBV6-6 to TRBJ1-6, with TRBD1 as a possible D gene (5 bases). V was clipped by 0 bases and J by 0 bases, with 12 bases between them. Germline V gene sequence: CDR1 MNHNY, CDR2 SVGAGI (reference sequence). The CDR3 has 18 amino acids. CDR3 nucleotides: TGTGCCAGCAGTTACTCGGTTCCAGGGAGCTCCTATAATTCACCCCTCCACTTT. As protein: CASSYSVPGSSYNSPLHF.

In its sample, this clonotype was seen a few times. The CDR3 loop is CASSRITSTDTQYF. The CDR3 DNA reads TGTGCCAGCAGCCGCATTACTAGCACAGATACGCAGTATTTT. The J gene is TRBJ2-3, the V gene TRBV3-2. TRBV3-2 is marked as a pseudogene. The CDR3 consists of 14 residues.

This clonotype came up many times. The CDR3: CASSNRNSYEQYF. The CDR3 bases are TGTGCCAGCAGCAACAGGAATTCCTACGAGCAGTACTTC. The chain has TRBV25-1 and TRBJ2-7; perhaps TRBD1 as D (5 bases). Germline CDR1 is MGHDK and CDR2 is SYGVNS. CDR3 size: 13 residues. Deletions cut 6 bases from V and 1 base from J, with 10 bases between.

The chain combines TRBV7-2 with TRBJ2-1; D remains ambiguous. The CDR3 extends over 16 amino acids. CDR1 and CDR2 (germline): SGHTA, FQGNSA. V shed 2 bases and J shed 2 bases, with 13 bases lying between them. CDR3 residues: CASSLSGRGTYNEQFF. The CDR3 nucleotides read TGTGCCAGCAGCTTATCAGGACGCGGAACCTACAATGAGCAGTTCTTC. The entire variable domain, with the rest obtained from reference TRBV7-2 and TRBJ2-1, is as follows: GAGVSQSPSNKVTEKGKDVELRCDPISGHTALYWYRQSLGQGLEFLIYFQGNSAPDKSGLPSDRFSAERTGGSVSTLTIQRTQQEDSAVYLCASSLSGRGTYNEQFFGPGTRLTVL.

This sequence joins TRBV12-3 or TRBV12-4 and TRBJ2-5, with D unresolved. CDR3 length: 13 amino acids. V gave up 4 bases and J gave up 1 base, with 7 bases separating them. DNA of the CDR3: TGTGCCAGCAGTTCCTCCTCCCAAGAGACCCAGTACTTC. It codes for CASSSSSQETQYF.

The V gene is TRBV24-1, the J gene TRBJ2-3, with TRBD2 as a possible D gene (5 bases). V lost 4 bases and J 1 base, leaving 17 bases between the germline ends. Germline CDR1 is KGHDR and CDR2 is SFDVKD. The CDR3 has 17 residues. The chain's CDR3 is CATSEPSSGQGTDTQYF. CDR3 sequence (DNA): TGTGCCACCAGTGAACCTTCAAGCGGCCAGGGCACAGATACGCAGTATTTT.

Comments on this clonotype: With a much larger clone just one base away, this may be a read error. The V gene is TRBV5-1, the J gene TRBJ1-2; TRBD1 matches 11 bases. Looked up from germline, CDR1 is SGHRS and CDR2 is YFSETQ. This CDR3 has 14 residues. CDR3 DNA sequence: TGCGCCAACAGCCTAGGACAGGGGGCCTATGGCTACACCTTC. Its translation is CANSLGQGAYGYTF.

This clonotype was seen a few times. The chain is built from TRBV7-9 and TRBJ2-5, with 10 bases lining up with TRBD1. The CDR3 covers 14 residues. The germline gives CDR1 SEHNR, CDR2 FQNEAQ (reference sequence). The V and J ends lost 3 bases and 8 bases, in that order; junction bases with no gene match: 6. The CDR3 DNA follows: TGTGCCAGCAGCTTGGCCGGGACAGGGGAAACCCAGTACTTC. Translating it yields CASSLAGTGETQYF.

This clonotype was detected many times. V gene TRBV6-6 combines with J gene TRBJ1-6; D is uncertain. Per germline, CDR1 MNHNY and CDR2 SVGAGI (reference sequence). This CDR3 has 14 amino acids. V lost 2 bases and J 6 bases, leaving 8 bases between the germline ends. CDR3 region: CASSYGSPNSPLHF. CDR3 nucleotide sequence: TGTGCCAGCAGTTACGGGTCGCCTAATTCACCCCTCCACTTT.

The chain joins TRBV28 to TRBJ1-5, with D unresolved. The CDR3 spans 12 residues. The germline gives CDR1 MDHEN, CDR2 SYDVKM. DNA of the CDR3: TGTGCTTTGAACGCTCCCAATCAGCCCCAGCATTTT. It specifies CALNAPNQPQHF.

The chain recombines TRBV28 with TRBJ2-1, with TRBD2 identical over 10 bases. V gave up 2 bases and J gave up 4 bases; unmatched junction bases: 2. The CDR3 is made up of 15 amino acids. Germline V gene sequence: CDR1 MDHEN, CDR2 SYDVKM. The CDR3 DNA sequence: TGTGCCAGCAGTTTAGGGACTAGCGCATACAATGAGCAGTTCTTC. Residues: CASSLGTSAYNEQFF.

There are a few counts of this clonotype. The chain has TRBV5-6 and TRBJ1-3; D remains unclear. CDR3 size: 15 residues. CDR1 is SGHDT, CDR2 YYEEEE, per germline. With 1 base removed from V and 0 bases from J, the gap between germline ends came to 8 bases. CDR3 nucleotide sequence: TGTGCCAGCAGCTTGCGTAGGGCCTCTGGAAACACCATATATTTT. It encodes CASSLRRASGNTIYF.

As DNA, the CDR3 is TGTGCCAGCAGCGTAGCGGGGACTTACACAGATACGCAGTATTTT. Its translation is CASSVAGTYTDTQYF. The J gene is TRBJ2-3, the V gene TRBV9; D may be TRBD2 (6 bases). V shed 0 bases and J shed 2 bases, with 10 bases lying between them. Germline V gene lookup returns CDR1 SGDLS and CDR2 YYNGEE. This CDR3 has 15 amino acids. Full variable domain (missing parts from reference TRBV9 and TRBJ2-3): DSGVTQTPKHLITATGQRVTLRCSPRSGDLSVYWYQQSLDQGLQFLIQYYNGEERAKGNILERFSAQQFPDLHSELNLSSLELGDSALYFCASSVAGTYTDTQYFGPGTRLTVL.

The chain couples TRBV9 to TRBJ1-2, with D possibly TRBD1 on 5 matching bases. CDR1 and CDR2 from the germline V gene are SGDLS and YYNGEE. There are 14 residues in the CDR3. V was clipped by 4 bases and J by 4 bases, with 14 bases between them. Here the CDR3 DNA reads TGTGCCAGCAGCATAGCGCCTGACAGCTATGGCTACACCTTC. This sequence encodes CASSIAPDSYGYTF. Full variable domain (rest looked up from reference TRBV9 and TRBJ1-2): DSGVTQTPKHLITATGQRVTLRCSPRSGDLSVYWYQQSLDQGLQFLIQYYNGEERAKGNILERFSAQQFPDLHSELNLSSLELGDSALYFCASSIAPDSYGYTFGSGTRLTVV.